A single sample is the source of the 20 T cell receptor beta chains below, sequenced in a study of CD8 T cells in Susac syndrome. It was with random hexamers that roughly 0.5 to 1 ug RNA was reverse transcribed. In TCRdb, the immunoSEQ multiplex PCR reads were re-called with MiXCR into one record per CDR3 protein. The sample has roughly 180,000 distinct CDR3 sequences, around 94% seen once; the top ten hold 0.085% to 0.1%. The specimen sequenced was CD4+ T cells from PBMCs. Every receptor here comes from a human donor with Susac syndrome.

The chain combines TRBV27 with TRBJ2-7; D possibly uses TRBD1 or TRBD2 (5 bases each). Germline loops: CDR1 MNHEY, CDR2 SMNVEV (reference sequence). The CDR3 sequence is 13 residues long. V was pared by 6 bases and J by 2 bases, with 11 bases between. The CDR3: CASSRGSTYEQYF. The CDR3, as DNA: TGTGCCAGCAGCCGGGGCTCTACCTACGAGCAGTACTTC.

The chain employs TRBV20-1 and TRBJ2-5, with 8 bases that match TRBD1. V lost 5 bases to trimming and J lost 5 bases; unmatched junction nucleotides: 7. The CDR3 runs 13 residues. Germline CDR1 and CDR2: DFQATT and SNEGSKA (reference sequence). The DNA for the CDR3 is TGCAGTGCTCACCGGACAGGGCTGGAGACCCAGTACTTC. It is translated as CSAHRTGLETQYF.

The CDR3 DNA follows: TGCAGTGCTAGTTCTGGACAGCCTGAGCCCCTCCACTTT. Protein: CSASSGQPEPLHF. V gene TRBV20-1 combines with J gene TRBJ1-6, with a tentative D call TRBD1 (6 bases). CDR1 and CDR2 from the germline V gene are DFQATT and SNEGSKA (reference sequence). The CDR3 runs 13 residues. V shed 3 bases and J shed 13 bases, with 16 bases lying between them.

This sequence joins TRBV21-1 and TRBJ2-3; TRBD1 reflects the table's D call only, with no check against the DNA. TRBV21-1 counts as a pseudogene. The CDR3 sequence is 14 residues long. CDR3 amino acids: CASSSKHQGDTQYF. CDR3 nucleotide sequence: TGTGCCAGCAGCAGCAAACATCAGGGGGATACGCAGTATTTT.

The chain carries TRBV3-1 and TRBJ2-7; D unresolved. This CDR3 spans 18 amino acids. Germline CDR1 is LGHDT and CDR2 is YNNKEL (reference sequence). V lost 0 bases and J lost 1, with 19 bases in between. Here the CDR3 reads CASSQDGRDWALSYEQYF. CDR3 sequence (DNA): TGTGCCAGCAGCCAAGATGGTCGAGACTGGGCACTTTCCTACGAGCAGTACTTC.

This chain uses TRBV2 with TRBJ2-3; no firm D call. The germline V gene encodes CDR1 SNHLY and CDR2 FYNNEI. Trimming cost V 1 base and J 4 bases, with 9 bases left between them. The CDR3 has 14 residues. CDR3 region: CASSEEQPPDTQYF. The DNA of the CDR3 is TGTGCCAGCAGTGAAGAACAGCCCCCAGATACGCAGTATTTT.

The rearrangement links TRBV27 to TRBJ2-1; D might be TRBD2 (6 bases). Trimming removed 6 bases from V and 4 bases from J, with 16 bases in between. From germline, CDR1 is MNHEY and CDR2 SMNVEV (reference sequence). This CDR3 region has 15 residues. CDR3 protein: CASSSPAGLYNEQFF. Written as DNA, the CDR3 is TGTGCCAGCAGCTCCCCGGCGGGGCTATACAATGAGCAGTTCTTC.

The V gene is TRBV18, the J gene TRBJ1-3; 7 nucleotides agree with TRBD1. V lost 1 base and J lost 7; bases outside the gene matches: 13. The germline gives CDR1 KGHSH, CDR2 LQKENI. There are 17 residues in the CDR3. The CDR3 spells CASSPLVLAGGSNTIYF. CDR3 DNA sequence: TGTGCCAGCTCACCACTCGTATTGGCAGGGGGATCTAACACCATATATTTT.

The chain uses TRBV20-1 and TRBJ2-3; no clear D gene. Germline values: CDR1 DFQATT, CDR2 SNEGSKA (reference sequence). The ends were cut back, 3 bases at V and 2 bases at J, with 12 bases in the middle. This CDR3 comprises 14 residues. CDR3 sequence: CSARMGRATDTQYF. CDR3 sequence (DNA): TGCAGTGCTAGGATGGGAAGAGCCACAGATACGCAGTATTTT.

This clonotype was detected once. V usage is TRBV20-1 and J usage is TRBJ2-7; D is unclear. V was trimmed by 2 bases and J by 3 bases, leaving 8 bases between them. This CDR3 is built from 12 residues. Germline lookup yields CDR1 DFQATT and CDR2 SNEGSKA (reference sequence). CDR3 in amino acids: CSARQSDYEQYF. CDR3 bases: TGCAGTGCTAGACAGTCAGACTACGAGCAGTACTTC.

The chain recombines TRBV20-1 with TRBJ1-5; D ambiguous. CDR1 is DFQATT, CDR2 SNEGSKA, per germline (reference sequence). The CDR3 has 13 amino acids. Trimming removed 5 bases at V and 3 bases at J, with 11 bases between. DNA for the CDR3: TGCAGTGCTTCCGACGGCATCAATCAGCCCCAGCATTTT. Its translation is CSASDGINQPQHF.

This CDR3 reads CAWSVGTDQPQHF. The CDR3, as DNA: TGTGCCTGGAGTGTGGGGACAGATCAGCCCCAGCATTTT. J is TRBJ1-5 and V is TRBV30, with 7 bases that match TRBD1. CDR3 length: 13 amino acids. J gave up 5 bases and V 0 bases, and 1 base lay outside the gene matches. Germline CDR1 reads GTSNPN; CDR2 reads SVGIG (reference sequence).

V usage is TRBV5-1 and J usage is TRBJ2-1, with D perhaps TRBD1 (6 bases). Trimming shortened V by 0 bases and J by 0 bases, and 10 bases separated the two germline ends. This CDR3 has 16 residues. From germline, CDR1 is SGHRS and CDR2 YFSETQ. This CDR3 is CASSLGQAGSYNEQFF. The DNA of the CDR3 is TGCGCCAGCAGCTTGGGACAGGCTGGCTCCTACAATGAGCAGTTCTTC.

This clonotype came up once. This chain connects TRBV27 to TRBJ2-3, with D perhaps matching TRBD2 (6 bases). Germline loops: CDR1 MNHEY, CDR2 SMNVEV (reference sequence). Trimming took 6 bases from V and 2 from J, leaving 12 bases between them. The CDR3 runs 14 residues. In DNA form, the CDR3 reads TGTGCCAGCAGACCGGGACTTAACACAGATACGCAGTATTTT. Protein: CASRPGLNTDTQYF.

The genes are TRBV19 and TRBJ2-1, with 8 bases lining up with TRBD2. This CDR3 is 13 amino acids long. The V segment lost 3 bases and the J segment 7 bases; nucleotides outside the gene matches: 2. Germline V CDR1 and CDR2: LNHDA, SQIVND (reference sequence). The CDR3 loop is CASSIQRGNEQFF. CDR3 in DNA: TGTGCCAGTAGTATCCAGCGGGGGAATGAGCAGTTCTTC.

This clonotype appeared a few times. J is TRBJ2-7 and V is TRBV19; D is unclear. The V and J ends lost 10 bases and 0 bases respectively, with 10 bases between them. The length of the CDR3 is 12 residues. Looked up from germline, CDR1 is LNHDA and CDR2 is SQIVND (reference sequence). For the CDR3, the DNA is TGTGCCACTAACGGCGGCTCCTACGAGCAGTACTTC. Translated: CATNGGSYEQYF.

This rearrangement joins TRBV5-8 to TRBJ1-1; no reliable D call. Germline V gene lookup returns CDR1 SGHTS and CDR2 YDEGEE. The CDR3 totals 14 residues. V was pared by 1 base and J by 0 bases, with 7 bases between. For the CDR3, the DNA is TGTGCCAGCAGCTTGTGGAGATTGAACACTGAAGCTTTCTTT. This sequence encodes CASSLWRLNTEAFF.

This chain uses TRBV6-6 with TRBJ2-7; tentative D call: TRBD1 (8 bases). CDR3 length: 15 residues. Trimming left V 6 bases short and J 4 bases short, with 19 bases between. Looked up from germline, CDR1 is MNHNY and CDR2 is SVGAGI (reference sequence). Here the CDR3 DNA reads TGTGCCAGCAGGGACACAGGGGGGGAGGGGTACGAGCAGTACTTC. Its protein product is CASRDTGGEGYEQYF.

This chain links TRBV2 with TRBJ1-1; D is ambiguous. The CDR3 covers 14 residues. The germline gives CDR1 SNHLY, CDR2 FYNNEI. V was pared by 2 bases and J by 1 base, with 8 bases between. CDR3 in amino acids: CASSELTGNTEAFF. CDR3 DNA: TGTGCCAGCAGTGAATTGACGGGGAACACTGAAGCTTTCTTT.

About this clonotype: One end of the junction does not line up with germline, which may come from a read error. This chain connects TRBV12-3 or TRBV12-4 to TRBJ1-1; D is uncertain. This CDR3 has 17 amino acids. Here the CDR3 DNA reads TGTGCCAGCAGCCCAGGTACTTGGTTGGGTCCGAACACTGAAGCTCTCTTT. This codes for CASSPGTWLGPNTEALF.